Listed here is a single T cell receptor beta chain. Germline lookup yields CDR1 MGHRA and CDR2 YSYEKL. This CDR3 is built from 15 residues. Trimming cost V 1 base and J 4 bases; bases outside gene matches: 3. This record belongs to a study of OX40 agonist ivuxolimab in advanced cancers. Whole-study context: Ivuxolimab, an antibody that agonizes OX40 (CD134), was administered to the patients.

Repertoires were generated with immunoSEQ multiplex PCR, while TCRdb's copy carries only in-frame clones and drops some. The sample holds approximately 91,000 clones, around 87% seen once. V is TRBV4-1 and J is TRBJ2-7, with 11 bases aligning to TRBD1. The TCR was taken from an adult with an advanced solid tumor such as melanoma, head and neck, liver or kidney cancer. The sample here was CD4+ or CD8+ T cells sorted from blood, taken in a trial of the OX40 agonist ivuxolimab. CDR3 amino acids: CASSQVGQGAYEQYF. The CDR3 nucleotides are TGCGCCAGCAGCCAAGTAGGACAGGGGGCTTACGAGCAGTACTTC.